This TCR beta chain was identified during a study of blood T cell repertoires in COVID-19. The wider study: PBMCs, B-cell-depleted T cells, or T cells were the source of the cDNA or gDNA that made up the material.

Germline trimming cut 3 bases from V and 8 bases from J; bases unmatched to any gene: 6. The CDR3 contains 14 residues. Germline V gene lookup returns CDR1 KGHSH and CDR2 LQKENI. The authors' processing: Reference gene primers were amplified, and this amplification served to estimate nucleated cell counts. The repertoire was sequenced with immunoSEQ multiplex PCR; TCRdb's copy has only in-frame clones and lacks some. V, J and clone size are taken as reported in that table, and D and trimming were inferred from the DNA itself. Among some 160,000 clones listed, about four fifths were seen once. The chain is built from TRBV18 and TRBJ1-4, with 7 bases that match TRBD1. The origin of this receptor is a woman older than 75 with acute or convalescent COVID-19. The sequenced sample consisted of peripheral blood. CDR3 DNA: TGTGCCAGCTCACCTGGAGGGGGCAGGGAAAAACTGTTTTTT. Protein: CASSPGGGREKLFF.